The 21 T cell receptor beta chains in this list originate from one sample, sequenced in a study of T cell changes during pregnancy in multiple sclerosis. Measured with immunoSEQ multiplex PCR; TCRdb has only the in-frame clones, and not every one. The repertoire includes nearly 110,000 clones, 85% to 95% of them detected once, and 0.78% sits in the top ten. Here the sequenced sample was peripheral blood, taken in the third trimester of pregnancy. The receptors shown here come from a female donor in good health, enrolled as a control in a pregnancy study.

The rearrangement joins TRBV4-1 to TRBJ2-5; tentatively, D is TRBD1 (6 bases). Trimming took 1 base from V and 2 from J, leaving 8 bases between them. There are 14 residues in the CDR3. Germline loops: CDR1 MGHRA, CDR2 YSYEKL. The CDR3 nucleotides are TGCGCCAGCAGCCAAGGGACAGATCAAGAGACCCAGTACTTC. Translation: CASSQGTDQETQYF.

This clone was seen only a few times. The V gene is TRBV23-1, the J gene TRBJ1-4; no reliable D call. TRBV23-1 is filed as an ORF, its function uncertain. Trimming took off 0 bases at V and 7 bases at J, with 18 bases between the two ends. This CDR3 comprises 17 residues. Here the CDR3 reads CASSQSGGPISSEKLFF. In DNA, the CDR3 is TGCGCCAGCAGTCAATCGGGAGGGCCTATTTCGAGTGAAAAACTGTTTTTT.

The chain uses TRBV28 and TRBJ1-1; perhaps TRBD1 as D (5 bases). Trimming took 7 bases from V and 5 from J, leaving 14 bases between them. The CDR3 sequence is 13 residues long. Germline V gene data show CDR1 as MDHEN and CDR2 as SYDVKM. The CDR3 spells CASITGGETEAFF. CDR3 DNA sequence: TGTGCCAGCATAACGGGGGGAGAGACTGAAGCTTTCTTT.

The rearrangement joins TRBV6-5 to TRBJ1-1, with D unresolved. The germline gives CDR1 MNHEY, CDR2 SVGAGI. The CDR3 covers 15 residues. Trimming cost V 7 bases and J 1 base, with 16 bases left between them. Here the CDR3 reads CASIKAPSTNTEAFF. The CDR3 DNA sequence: TGTGCCAGCATTAAGGCCCCTAGTACGAACACTGAAGCTTTCTTT.

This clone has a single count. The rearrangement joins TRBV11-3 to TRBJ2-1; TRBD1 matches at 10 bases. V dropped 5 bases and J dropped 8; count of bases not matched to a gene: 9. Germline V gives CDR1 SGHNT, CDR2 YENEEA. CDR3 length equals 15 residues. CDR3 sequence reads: CASSLRPGQGHEQFF. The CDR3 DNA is TGTGCCAGCAGCCTCCGACCGGGACAGGGGCATGAGCAGTTCTTC.

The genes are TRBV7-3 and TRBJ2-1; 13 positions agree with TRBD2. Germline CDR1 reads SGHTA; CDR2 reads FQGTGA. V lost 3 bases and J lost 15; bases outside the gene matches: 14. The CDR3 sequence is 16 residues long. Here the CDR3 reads CASSLPGLAGALRGFF. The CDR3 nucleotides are TGTGCCAGCAGCTTGCCCGGACTAGCGGGGGCGTTGAGAGGGTTCTTC.

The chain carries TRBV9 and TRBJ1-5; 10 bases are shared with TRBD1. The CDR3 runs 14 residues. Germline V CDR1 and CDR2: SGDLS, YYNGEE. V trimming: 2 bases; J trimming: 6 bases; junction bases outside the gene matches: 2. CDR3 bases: TGTGCCAGCAGCGTCGGACAGGGGGGTCAGCCCCAGCATTTT. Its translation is CASSVGQGGQPQHF.

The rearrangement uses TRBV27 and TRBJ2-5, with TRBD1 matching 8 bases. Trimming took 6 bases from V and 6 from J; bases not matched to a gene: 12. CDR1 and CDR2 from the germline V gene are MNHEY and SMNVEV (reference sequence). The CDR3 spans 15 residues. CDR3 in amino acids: CASRVYTGGMQTQYF. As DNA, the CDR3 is TGTGCCAGCAGGGTATACACAGGGGGTATGCAGACCCAGTACTTC.

CDR3 sequence reads: CASSLSPSTDTQYF. The CDR3 DNA reads as TGTGCCAGCAGCTTATCCCCCTCCACAGATACGCAGTATTTT. The rearrangement joins TRBV7-3 to TRBJ2-3; D uncertain. The germline V and J ends were trimmed by 2 bases and 2 bases, with 8 bases remaining between them. This CDR3 contains 14 residues. Germline V CDR1 and CDR2: SGHTA, FQGTGA.

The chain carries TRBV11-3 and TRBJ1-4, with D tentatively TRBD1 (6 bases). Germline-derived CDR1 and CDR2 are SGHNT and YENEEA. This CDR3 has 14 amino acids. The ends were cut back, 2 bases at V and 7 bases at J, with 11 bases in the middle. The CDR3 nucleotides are TGTGCCAGCAGCTTATCAGGGGCGTCTGAAAAACTGTTTTTT. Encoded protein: CASSLSGASEKLFF.

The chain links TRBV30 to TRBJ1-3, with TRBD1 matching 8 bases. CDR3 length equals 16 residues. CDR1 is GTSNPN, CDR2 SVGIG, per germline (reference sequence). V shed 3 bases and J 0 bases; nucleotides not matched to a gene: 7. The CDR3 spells CAWSHQGAFSGNTIYF. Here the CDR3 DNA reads TGTGCCTGGAGCCATCAGGGGGCCTTCTCTGGAAACACCATATATTTT.

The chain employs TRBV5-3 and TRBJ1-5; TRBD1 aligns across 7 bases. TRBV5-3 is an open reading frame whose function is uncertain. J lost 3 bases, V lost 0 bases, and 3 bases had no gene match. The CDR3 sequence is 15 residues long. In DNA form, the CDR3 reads TGTGCCAGAAGCTTGGAGGACAGGAACAATCAGCCCCAGCATTTT. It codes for CARSLEDRNNQPQHF.

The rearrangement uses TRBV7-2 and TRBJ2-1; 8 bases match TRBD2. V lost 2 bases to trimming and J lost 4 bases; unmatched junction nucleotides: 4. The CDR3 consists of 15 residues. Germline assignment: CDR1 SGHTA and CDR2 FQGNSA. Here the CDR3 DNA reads TGTGCCAGCAGCTTAACCGGGGGGGGGTACAATGAGCAGTTCTTC. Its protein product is CASSLTGGGYNEQFF.

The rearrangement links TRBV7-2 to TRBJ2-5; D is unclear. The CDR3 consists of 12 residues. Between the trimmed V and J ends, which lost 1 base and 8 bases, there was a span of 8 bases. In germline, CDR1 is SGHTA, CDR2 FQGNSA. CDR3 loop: CASSLDSTTQYF. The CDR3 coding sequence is TGTGCCAGCAGCTTAGATTCGACTACCCAGTACTTC.

Written as DNA, the CDR3 is TGTGCCAGTAGTACCGGGACAGCTAATTCACCCCTCCACTTT. Translating gives CASSTGTANSPLHF. J is TRBJ1-6 and V is TRBV19, with 7 bases lining up with TRBD1. Trimming took 4 bases from V and 6 from J; bases not matched to a gene: 3. This CDR3 spans 14 amino acids. Germline CDR1 reads LNHDA; CDR2 reads SQIVND (reference sequence). Based on the CDR3 plus reference TRBV19 and TRBJ1-6, the full variable domain is DGGITQSPKYLFRKEGQNVTLSCEQNLNHDAMYWYRQDPGQGLRLIYYSQIVNDFQKGDIAEGYSVSREKKESFPLTVTSAQKNPTAFYLCASSTGTANSPLHFGNGTRLTVT.

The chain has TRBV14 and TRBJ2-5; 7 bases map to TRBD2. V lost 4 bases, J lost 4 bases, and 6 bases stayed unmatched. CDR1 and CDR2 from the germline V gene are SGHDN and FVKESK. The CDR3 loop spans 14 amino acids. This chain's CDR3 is CASSPLLARETQYF. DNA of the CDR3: TGTGCCAGCAGCCCTCTACTAGCGAGAGAGACCCAGTACTTC.

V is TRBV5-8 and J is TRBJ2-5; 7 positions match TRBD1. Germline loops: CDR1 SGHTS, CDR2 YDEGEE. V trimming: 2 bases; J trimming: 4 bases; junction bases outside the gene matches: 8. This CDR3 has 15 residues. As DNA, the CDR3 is TGTGCCAGCAGCTTTCGGTGGCAGGGGGTAGAGACCCAGTACTTC. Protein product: CASSFRWQGVETQYF. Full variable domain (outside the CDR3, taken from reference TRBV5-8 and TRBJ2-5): EAGVTQSPTHLIKTRGQQATLRCSPISGHTSVYWYQQALGLGLQFLLWYDEGEERNRGNFPPRFSGRQFPNYSSELNVNALELEDSALYLCASSFRWQGVETQYFGPGTRLLVL.

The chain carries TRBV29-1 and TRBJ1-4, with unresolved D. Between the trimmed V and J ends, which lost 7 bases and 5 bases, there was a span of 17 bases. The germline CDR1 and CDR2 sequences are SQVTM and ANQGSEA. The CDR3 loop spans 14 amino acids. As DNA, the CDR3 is TGCAGCGCCCAGCGGGGAGAGGCGAATGAAAAACTGTTTTTT. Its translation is CSAQRGEANEKLFF.

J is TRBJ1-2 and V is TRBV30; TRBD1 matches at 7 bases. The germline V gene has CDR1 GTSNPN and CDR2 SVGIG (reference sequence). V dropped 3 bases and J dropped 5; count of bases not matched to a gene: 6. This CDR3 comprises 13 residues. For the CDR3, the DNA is TGTGCCTGGAGGCCGGACAGGTTGTATGGCTACACCTTC. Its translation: CAWRPDRLYGYTF.

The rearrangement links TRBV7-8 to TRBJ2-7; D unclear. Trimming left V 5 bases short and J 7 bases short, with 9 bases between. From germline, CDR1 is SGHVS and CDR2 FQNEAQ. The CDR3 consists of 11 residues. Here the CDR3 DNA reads TGTGCCAGCAGCCCAAACTGGGAGCAGTACTTC. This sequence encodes CASSPNWEQYF.

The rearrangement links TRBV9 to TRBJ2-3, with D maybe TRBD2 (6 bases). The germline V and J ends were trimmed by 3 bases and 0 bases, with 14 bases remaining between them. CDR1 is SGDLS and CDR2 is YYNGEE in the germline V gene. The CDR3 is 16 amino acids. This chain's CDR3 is CASSGGRRVSTDTQYF. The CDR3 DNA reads TGTGCCAGCAGCGGAGGAAGGAGGGTGAGCACAGATACGCAGTATTTT.